This T cell receptor (beta chain) was found in a study of cytomegalovirus exposure and HLA in healthy donors. Turning to the study itself: Early release data held approximately 81 million unique TCRs from HLA-typed donors.

The PCR used 60 Vbeta and 13 Jbeta primers. Some clones are missing from TCRdb's copy, which holds only in-frame ones; the method was immunoSEQ multiplex PCR. The sample records roughly 130,000 clones, 80% being singletons. V dropped 2 bases and J dropped 3; count of bases not matched to a gene: 5. Per germline, CDR1 WSHSY and CDR2 SAAADI. The CDR3 consists of 15 residues. This receptor was obtained from a man aged 30 to 39 in good health and CMV-seronegative. The sample taken for sequencing was PBMCs. The chain recombines TRBV10-2 with TRBJ2-3, with TRBD2 matching 7 bases. The CDR3, as DNA: TGCGCCAGCAGTGAGGCGGGAGTAAGAACAGATACGCAGTATTTT. Residues: CASSEAGVRTDTQYF.